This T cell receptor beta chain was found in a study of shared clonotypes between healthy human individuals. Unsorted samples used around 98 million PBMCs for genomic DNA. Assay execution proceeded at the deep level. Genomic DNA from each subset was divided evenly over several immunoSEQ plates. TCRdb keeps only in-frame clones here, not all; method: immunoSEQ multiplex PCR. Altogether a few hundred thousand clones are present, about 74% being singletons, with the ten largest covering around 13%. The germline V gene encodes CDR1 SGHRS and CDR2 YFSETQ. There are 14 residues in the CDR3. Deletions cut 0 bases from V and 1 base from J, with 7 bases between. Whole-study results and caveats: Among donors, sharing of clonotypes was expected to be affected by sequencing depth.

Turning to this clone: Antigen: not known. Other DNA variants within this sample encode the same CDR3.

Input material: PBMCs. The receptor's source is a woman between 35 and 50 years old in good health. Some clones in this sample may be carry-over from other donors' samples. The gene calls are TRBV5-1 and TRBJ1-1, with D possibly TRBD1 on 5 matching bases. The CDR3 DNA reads TGCGCCAGCAGCTTGGACAGGTCGAACACTGAAGCTTTCTTT. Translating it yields CASSLDRSNTEAFF. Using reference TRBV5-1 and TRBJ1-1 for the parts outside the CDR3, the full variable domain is KAGVTQTPRYLIKTRGQQVTLSCSPISGHRSVSWYQQTPGQGLQFLFEYFSETQRNKGNFPGRFSGRQFSNSRSEMNVSTLELGDSALYLCASSLDRSNTEAFFGQGTRLTVV.